This T cell receptor (beta chain) is from a study of post-analysis software for immune sequencing data. V lost 4 bases and J 3 bases, leaving 12 bases between the germline ends. Germline CDR1 is SQVTM and CDR2 is ANQGSEA. There are 14 residues in the CDR3. Broader study findings: TRBV segments more frequent in patients than in controls numbered roughly 5 and included TRBV5-6, TRBV5-1 and TRBV20-1.

Tagging with unique molecular identifiers was a feature of the TCR beta cDNA libraries. Via MiXCR, TCRdb re-called the PCR reads, giving one row per CDR3 protein. Among about 560,000 distinct CDR3 sequences listed, 44% were seen once. This clonotype was detected a few times. Its cognate antigen is unknown. The sequenced sample consisted of blood. This clonotype originated in a girl between 5 and 17 years old with multiple sclerosis. This chain uses TRBV29-1 with TRBJ1-4; D possibly corresponds to TRBD1 (5 bases). CDR3 nucleotide sequence: TGCAGCGTTGTATTCGGGGGAGCTAATGAAAAACTGTTTTTT. Residues: CSVVFGGANEKLFF. Supplemented by reference TRBV29-1 and TRBJ1-4, the full variable domain reads SAVISQKPSRDICQRGTSLTIQCQVDSQVTMMFWYRQQPGQSLTLIATANQGSEATYESGFVIDKFPISRPNLTFSTLTVSNMSPEDSSIYLCSVVFGGANEKLFFGSGTQLSVL.